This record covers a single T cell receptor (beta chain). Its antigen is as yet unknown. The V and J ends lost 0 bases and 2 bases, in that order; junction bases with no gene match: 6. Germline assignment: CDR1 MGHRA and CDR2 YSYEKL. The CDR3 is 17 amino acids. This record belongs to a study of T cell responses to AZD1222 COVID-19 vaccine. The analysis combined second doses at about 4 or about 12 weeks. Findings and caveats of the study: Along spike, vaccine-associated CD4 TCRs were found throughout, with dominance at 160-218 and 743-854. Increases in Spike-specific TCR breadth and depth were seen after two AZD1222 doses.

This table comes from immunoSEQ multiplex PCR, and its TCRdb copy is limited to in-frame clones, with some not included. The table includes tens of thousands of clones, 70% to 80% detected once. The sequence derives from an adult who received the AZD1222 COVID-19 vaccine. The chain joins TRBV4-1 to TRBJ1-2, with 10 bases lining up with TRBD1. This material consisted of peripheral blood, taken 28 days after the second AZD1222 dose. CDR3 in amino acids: CASSQDPGTGDNYGYTF. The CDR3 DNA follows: TGCGCCAGCAGCCAAGATCCGGGGACAGGGGACAACTATGGCTACACCTTC.